A selection of T cell receptor beta chains follows, all from one sample in a study of T cells in Graves' hyperthyroidism and ophthalmopathy. TCRdb called the multiplex PCR reads again in MiXCR, with one record for every CDR3 protein. Of 45,000 to 55,000 distinct CDR3 sequences in the sample, about 53% are singletons; the top ten hold roughly a third. Sequenced: peripheral blood or thyroid tissue (not recorded which). Every receptor here comes from a young man with Graves' hyperthyroidism. The CDR3 runs from the conserved cysteine through the conserved F or W. Fields, in order: clone size, J gene, V gene, D gene, CDR3 protein, CDR3 DNA. D genes are given only for firm matches. Rows give clone size only sometimes, using once, few, many, or a class for an expanded clone.

size: -
J: TRBJ1-1
V: TRBV15
D: -
CDR3: CATSRVGGITEAFF
DNA: TGTGCCACCAGCAGAGTCGGGGGCATCACTGAAGCTTTCTTT

size: many
J: TRBJ1-5
V: TRBV5-1
D: -
CDR3: CASSLEGIQPQHF
DNA: TGCGCCAGCAGCTTGGAGGGTATTCAGCCCCAGCATTTT

size: many
J: TRBJ1-6
V: TRBV7-2
D: -
CDR3: CASSTSPGTGSPLHF
DNA: TGTGCCAGCAGCACATCACCCGGCACGGGTTCACCCCTCCACTTT

size: -
J: TRBJ1-5
V: TRBV5-1
D: -
CDR3: CASSLGGRQPQHF
DNA: TGCGCCAGCAGCTTGGGGGGGCGTCAGCCCCAGCATTTT

size: medium-sized
J: TRBJ2-7
V: TRBV6-5
D: TRBD1
CDR3: CASSPGQGRYEQYF
DNA: TGTGCCAGCAGTCCTGGACAGGGAAGGTACGAGCAGTACTTC

size: many
J: TRBJ2-3
V: TRBV5-1
D: -
CDR3: CASSLAGVDTQYF
DNA: TGCGCCAGCAGCTTGGCAGGGGTGGATACGCAGTATTTT

size: once
J: TRBJ2-2
V: TRBV10-3
D: TRBD2
CDR3: CAISESPSGESTGELSF
DNA: TGTGCCATCAGTGAGTCGCCTAGCGGGGAGAGCACCGGGGAGTTGTCTTTT

size: many
J: TRBJ2-2
V: TRBV9
D: TRBD2
CDR3: CASSVATSGRRENTGELFF
DNA: TGTGCCAGCAGCGTAGCGACTAGCGGGAGGAGGGAAAACACCGGGGAGCTGTTTTTT

size: many
J: TRBJ2-5
V: TRBV3-1
D: -
CDR3: CASSQDQVYMDSQETQYF
DNA: TGTGCCAGCAGCCAAGATCAGGTTTATATGGACAGTCAAGAGACCCAGTACTTC

size: many
J: TRBJ1-5
V: TRBV20-1
D: -
CDR3: CSAAGGTSQFGQPQHF
DNA: TGCAGTGCCGCCGGGGGGACCTCGCAATTCGGGCAGCCCCAGCATTTT

size: -
J: TRBJ2-7
V: TRBV20-1
D: TRBD2
CDR3: CSASGGLAGAQHYEQYF
DNA: TGCAGTGCTAGCGGTGGACTAGCGGGGGCCCAACACTACGAGCAGTACTTC

size: -
J: TRBJ1-5
V: TRBV2
D: TRBD1
CDR3: CASSPRGTGGLQPQHF
DNA: TGTGCCAGCAGTCCAAGGGGGACAGGGGGTTTGCAGCCCCAGCATTTT

size: -
J: TRBJ1-3
V: TRBV7-2
D: -
CDR3: CASSRAGTGARGGNTIYF
DNA: TGTGCCAGCAGCCGGGCGGGGACGGGGGCCCGAGGGGGAAACACCATATATTTT

size: many
J: TRBJ2-5
V: TRBV2
D: TRBD1
CDR3: CASRTARTGKETQYF
DNA: TGTGCCAGCAGAACCGCGAGGACAGGGAAAGAGACCCAGTACTTC

size: once
J: TRBJ2-7
V: TRBV15
D: -
CDR3: CASSRQLSGANVLTFGAGEYF
DNA: -

size: -
J: TRBJ1-6
V: TRBV25-1
D: -
CDR3: CASSENLNSPLHF
DNA: TGTGCCAGCAGTGAGAACCTGAATTCACCCCTCCACTTT

size: -
J: TRBJ1-3
V: TRBV2
D: -
CDR3: CASSVTGSSSGNTIYF
DNA: TGTGCCAGCAGTGTCACAGGGAGTTCCTCTGGAAACACCATATATTTT

size: once
J: TRBJ1-1
V: TRBV13
D: -
CDR3: CASSLGTQNTEAFF
DNA: TGTGCCAGCAGCTTAGGGACACAGAACACTGAAGCTTTCTTT

size: medium-sized
J: TRBJ2-7
V: TRBV5-1
D: -
CDR3: CASSLVQGGDYEQYF
DNA: TGCGCCAGCAGCTTGGTTCAGGGGGGCGACTACGAGCAGTACTTC

size: -
J: TRBJ2-7
V: TRBV11-3
D: -
CDR3: CASSSGFGHVSEQYF
DNA: TGTGCCAGCAGTTCCGGGTTCGGTCACGTCTCCGAGCAGTACTTC

size: -
J: TRBJ1-2
V: TRBV20-1
D: -
CDR3: CSAADGDNYGYTF
DNA: TGCAGTGCTGCGGACGGAGATAACTATGGCTACACCTTC

size: -
J: TRBJ1-4
V: TRBV29-1
D: -
CDR3: CSVERVGKLFF
DNA: TGCAGCGTTGAGAGGGTGGGAAAACTGTTTTTT

size: -
J: TRBJ2-7
V: TRBV7-2
D: TRBD1
CDR3: CASSLGQGAEEQYF
DNA: TGTGCCAGCAGCTTAGGCCAGGGGGCGGAGGAGCAGTACTTC

size: many
J: TRBJ1-6
V: TRBV6-2/TRBV6-3
D: -
CDR3: CASSYRPGGTSPLHF
DNA: TGTGCCAGCAGTTACCGTCCGGGGGGGACTTCACCCCTCCACTTT

size: many
J: TRBJ1-4
V: TRBV7-9
D: -
CDR3: CASSSYAPEKLFF
DNA: TGTGCCAGCAGCTCCTACGCTCCTGAAAAACTGTTTTTT

size: -
J: TRBJ2-2
V: TRBV5-4
D: -
CDR3: CASSLDEPGELFF
DNA: TGTGCCAGCAGCTTGGACGAGCCAGGGGAGCTGTTTTTT

size: once
J: TRBJ1-6
V: TRBV7-2
D: -
CDR3: CASSLTGRGESPLHF
DNA: TGTGCCAGCAGCTTAACGGGCAGGGGTGAATCACCCCTCCACTTT

size: -
J: TRBJ2-2
V: TRBV7-9
D: -
CDR3: CASSLRAAGTGELFF
DNA: TGTGCCAGCAGCTTACGGGCGGCCGGCACCGGGGAGCTGTTTTTT

size: -
J: TRBJ2-6
V: TRBV2
D: -
CDR3: CASSDSRRGANVLTF
DNA: TGTGCCAGCAGTGACAGTCGGAGAGGGGCCAACGTCCTGACTTTC

size: many
J: TRBJ1-1
V: TRBV19
D: -
CDR3: CASSIWPNTEAFF
DNA: TGTGCCAGTAGTATTTGGCCGAACACTGAAGCTTTCTTT

size: -
J: TRBJ2-7
V: TRBV7-9
D: -
CDR3: CASSFTPGNGYEQYF
DNA: TGTGCCAGCAGCTTTACCCCGGGGAACGGCTACGAGCAGTACTTC

size: few
J: TRBJ2-7
V: TRBV10-3
D: TRBD2
CDR3: CASRPGTSGSSEQYF
DNA: TGTGCCAGCAGGCCCGGGACTAGCGGGAGTAGTGAGCAGTACTTC

size: many
J: TRBJ1-4
V: TRBV7-2
D: -
CDR3: CASSFPTGANEKLFF
DNA: TGTGCCAGCAGCTTCCCGACAGGTGCTAATGAAAAACTGTTTTTT

size: -
J: TRBJ1-1
V: TRBV7-3
D: -
CDR3: CASSQDNLNTEAFF
DNA: TGTGCCAGCAGCCAGGACAACCTGAACACTGAAGCTTTCTTT

size: -
J: TRBJ2-2
V: TRBV19
D: -
CDR3: CASSWYTGDLFF
DNA: TGTGCCAGCAGTTGGTACACCGGGGATCTGTTTTTT

size: medium-sized
J: TRBJ1-6
V: TRBV10-3
D: TRBD1
CDR3: CAISSQGTNSPLHF
DNA: TGTGCCATCAGTTCACAGGGGACTAATTCACCCCTCCACTTT

size: -
J: TRBJ2-5
V: TRBV7-2
D: TRBD2
CDR3: CASSLTSGRAFWETQYF
DNA: TGTGCCAGCAGTCTAACTAGCGGGAGGGCCTTCTGGGAGACCCAGTACTTC

size: medium-sized
J: TRBJ2-7
V: TRBV20-1
D: TRBD2
CDR3: CSALLAGGTYEQYF
DNA: TGCAGTGCTCTACTAGCGGGAGGGACCTACGAGCAGTACTTC

size: -
J: TRBJ2-7
V: TRBV7-2
D: -
CDR3: CASSLARWGNEQYF
DNA: TGTGCCAGCAGCTTAGCGCGTTGGGGCAACGAGCAGTACTTC

size: many
J: TRBJ2-7
V: TRBV20-1
D: -
CDR3: CSARDYSGLNSYEQYF
DNA: TGCAGTGCTAGAGATTATTCGGGACTGAACTCCTACGAGCAGTACTTC

size: many
J: TRBJ1-3
V: TRBV28
D: -
CDR3: CASTDTGLSGNTIYF
DNA: TGTGCCAGCACCGATACAGGGCTTTCTGGAAACACCATATATTTT

size: -
J: TRBJ2-7
V: TRBV2
D: -
CDR3: CASFRDQTDEQYF
DNA: TGTGCCAGCTTCCGGGACCAAACGGACGAGCAGTACTTC

size: once
J: TRBJ2-7
V: TRBV7-2
D: -
CDR3: CASSLVYEQYF
DNA: TGTGCCAGCAGCTTAGTCTACGAGCAGTACTTC